These 17 T cell receptor beta chains share one sample of origin, sequenced in a study of shared clonotypes between healthy human individuals (dated by TCRdb to between 2020 and 2021). Libraries were made using the immunoSEQ multiplex PCR assay. TCRdb carries this immuneACCESS record with in-frame sequences only. Its versions omit some clonotypes, under half of them owing to an unresolved V gene in the studies checked, with the rest unexplained. This sample is represented by about 1.1 million clones; approximately 80% of them were singletons. Of the sample, over 0.8% falls within the top ten clones. The sample was memory CD4+ T cells from PBMCs. The intended sense of this specimen's cell subset or site label: CD45RA-negative fraction. Receptor source: a man aged 18-30 years in good health. Some clones in this sample may be carry-over from other donors' samples.

This chain links TRBV11-2 with TRBJ1-2; D unclear. The CDR3 is made up of 11 amino acids. The V end lost 5 bases, the J end lost 8 bases, and 9 bases lay between the germline ends. The germline gives CDR1 SGHAT, CDR2 FQNNGV. The CDR3 loop reads CASSQHEGYTF. The CDR3 region has the DNA TGTGCCAGCAGCCAACATGAAGGCTACACCTTC.

This clone has a handful of counts. The same CDR3 also results from other DNA sequences found in this sample. The chain carries TRBV2 and TRBJ1-2, with D unresolved. The V end lost 1 base, the J end lost 2 bases, and 5 bases lay between the germline ends. CDR3 length: 13 amino acids. The germline CDR1 and CDR2 sequences are SNHLY and FYNNEI. CDR3 nucleotides: TGTGCCAGCAGTGAAGGTGGGAACTATGGCTACACCTTC. Protein sequence: CASSEGGNYGYTF.

The rearrangement links TRBV28 to TRBJ2-7; D is possibly TRBD1 (6 bases). The ends were cut back, 2 bases at V and 0 bases at J, with 8 bases in the middle. Germline CDR1 reads MDHEN; CDR2 reads SYDVKM. The CDR3 runs to 14 residues. CDR3 nucleotides: TGTGCCAGCAGTTTAGGGGGCCGCTCCTACGAGCAGTACTTC. This gives the protein CASSLGGRSYEQYF. The full variable domain, rest sourced from reference TRBV28 and TRBJ2-7, is DVKVTQSSRYLVKRTGEKVFLECVQDMDHENMFWYRQDPGLGLRLIYFSYDVKMKEKGDIPEGYSVSREKKERFSLILESASTNQTSMYLCASSLGGRSYEQYFGPGTRLTVT.

This clone was seen more than once but under ten times. The chain recombines TRBV9 with TRBJ1-3; D may be TRBD1 (5 bases). The ends were cut back, 3 bases at V and 4 bases at J, with 14 bases in the middle. This CDR3 spans 15 amino acids. Per the germline V gene, CDR1 is SGDLS and CDR2 is YYNGEE. Here the CDR3 reads CASSADGGYGNTIYF. CDR3 in DNA: TGTGCCAGCAGCGCCGACGGGGGATACGGAAACACCATATATTTT.

Details on this clone: The junction and the germline gene differ at one end; a read error may be behind it. Other DNA sequences from this sample encode an identical CDR3 as well. The chain carries TRBV15 and TRBJ2-7; D is uncertain. CDR1 LNHNV and CDR2 YYDKDF come from the germline V gene (reference sequence). The CDR3 contains 15 residues. CDR3 nucleotide sequence: TGTGCCACTAGCAGAGATCGGCGAAGCTTCTACGAGCAGTACTTC. Translated: CATSRDRRSFYEQYF.

On this clone: A much bigger clone sits one base away, suggesting this may be a read error. Other DNA sequences in this specimen translate into the identical CDR3. The V and J genes are TRBV7-9 and TRBJ1-1; perhaps TRBD1 as D (5 bases). The CDR3 has 13 residues. Germline V gene data show CDR1 as SEHNR and CDR2 as FQNEAQ (reference sequence). Trimming took off 4 bases at V and 1 base at J, with 7 bases between the two ends. CDR3 sequence: CASSSQANTEAFF. CDR3 coding DNA: TGTGCCAGCAGCTCACAGGCGAACACTGAAGCTTTCTTT.

Turning to this clone: Being one base from a much bigger clone, this may be a read error. At the DNA level, this CDR3 is encoded by other sequences in the same sample as well. This chain uses TRBV10-2 with TRBJ1-1; no clear D gene. CDR3 size: 13 residues. Germline values: CDR1 WSHSY, CDR2 SAAADI. The CDR3: CASSEFTYTEAFF. CDR3 nucleotide sequence: TGCGCCAGCAGTGAGTTTACGTACACCGAAGCTTTCTTT.

On this clone itself: A much bigger clone sits one base away, suggesting this may be a read error. This chain connects TRBV10-3 to TRBJ2-7, with a possible D match to TRBD2 (5 bases). CDR3 length equals 12 residues. CDR1 and CDR2 (germline): ENHRY, SYGVKD. V shed 6 bases and J shed 2 bases, with 8 bases lying between them. The CDR3 nucleotides are TGTGCCATCAGGAGGGAGACCTACGAGCAGTACTTC. Translated, it gives CAIRRETYEQYF.

V gene TRBV2 combines with J gene TRBJ2-5; D might be TRBD1 (5 bases). The CDR3 totals 14 residues. Per germline, CDR1 SNHLY and CDR2 FYNNEI. Trimming pared 8 bases from V and 5 bases from J, leaving 18 bases between. For the CDR3, the DNA is TGTGCCAGCGGGGAAGACAGACAAGTGGAGACCCAGTACTTC. It encodes CASGEDRQVETQYF. The complete variable domain, with remaining parts taken from reference TRBV2 and TRBJ2-5, reads EPEVTQTPSHQVTQMGQEVILRCVPISNHLYFYWYRQILGQKVEFLVSFYNNEISEKSEIFDDQFSVERPDGSNFTLKIRSTKLEDSAMYFCASGEDRQVETQYFGPGTRLLVL.

The chain links TRBV30 to TRBJ1-2; TRBD1 matches at 8 bases. This CDR3 contains 14 residues. V shed 1 base, J shed 4 bases, and the junction held 5 bases outside the gene matches. The germline V gene has CDR1 GTSNPN and CDR2 SVGIG (reference sequence). The CDR3 bases are TGTGCCTGGAGTGACGGACAGGGCCGCTATGGCTACACCTTC. Protein: CAWSDGQGRYGYTF.

The gene calls are TRBV2 and TRBJ2-6; 10 nucleotides align to TRBD1. The CDR3 runs to 17 residues. Germline CDR1 reads SNHLY; CDR2 reads FYNNEI. Germline trimming cut 7 bases from V and 0 bases from J; bases unmatched to any gene: 6. CDR3 in DNA: TGTGCCAGCAAACCGGGACAGGGGAACTCTGGGGCCAACGTCCTGACTTTC. This codes for CASKPGQGNSGANVLTF.

V and J are TRBV27 and TRBJ1-2, with TRBD1 matching 8 bases. CDR3 size: 14 residues. Germline values: CDR1 MNHEY, CDR2 SMNVEV (reference sequence). J was trimmed by 6 bases and V by 3 bases; bases with no gene match: 6. CDR3 DNA: TGTGCCAGCAGTTTTACTGGACAGGGTGATGGCTACACCTTC. Its translation is CASSFTGQGDGYTF.

The rearrangement uses TRBV7-6 and TRBJ2-1, with D unclear. The CDR3 has 13 residues. The germline V and J ends were trimmed by 5 bases and 5 bases, with 10 bases remaining between them. Germline V gives CDR1 SGHVS, CDR2 FNYEAQ. The DNA for the CDR3 is TGTGCCAGCAGCGCAGACGGCGACAATGAGCAGTTCTTC. Encoded protein: CASSADGDNEQFF. The complete variable domain, with remaining parts taken from reference TRBV7-6 and TRBJ2-1, reads GAGVSQSPRYKVTKRGQDVALRCDPISGHVSLYWYRQALGQGPEFLTYFNYEAQQDKSGLPNDRFSAERPEGSISTLTIQRTEQRDSAMYRCASSADGDNEQFFGPGTRLTVL.

Only one count was recorded for this clone. V and J are TRBV6-9 and TRBJ1-5; the D gene is possibly TRBD1 (5 bases). Germline V gives CDR1 MNHGY, CDR2 SVAAGI. The CDR3 is 15 residues long. The V end lost 8 bases, the J end lost 7 bases, and 21 bases lay between the germline ends. DNA for the CDR3: TGTGCCAGCGTTCTCCATCCGGGGGGATGGCAGCCCCAGCATTTT. As protein: CASVLHPGGWQPQHF.

This chain joins TRBV18 and TRBJ2-5; no clear D. The CDR3 runs to 14 residues. The germline CDR1 and CDR2 sequences are KGHSH and LQKENI. The V and J ends lost 3 bases and 5 bases respectively, with 13 bases between them. The CDR3 sequence is CASSPGSLGETQYF. CDR3 DNA: TGTGCCAGCTCACCGGGGTCATTGGGGGAGACCCAGTACTTC. Using reference TRBV18 and TRBJ2-5 for the parts outside the CDR3, the full variable domain is NAGVMQNPRHLVRRRGQEARLRCSPMKGHSHVYWYRQLPEEGLKFMVYLQKENIIDESGMPKERFSAEFPKEGPSILRIQQVVRGDSAAYFCASSPGSLGETQYFGPGTRLLVL.

This clone was seen only a few times. The chain uses TRBV9 and TRBJ2-1; perhaps TRBD2 as D (6 bases). The germline V and J ends were trimmed by 4 bases and 0 bases, with 14 bases remaining between them. Germline loops: CDR1 SGDLS, CDR2 YYNGEE. This CDR3 has 16 residues. CDR3 DNA: TGTGCCAGCAGCTCCCTGGGGGGAAGCTCCTACAATGAGCAGTTCTTC. Encoded protein: CASSSLGGSSYNEQFF.

The V call is TRBV6-5, the J call TRBJ1-2; the match to TRBD1 covers 9 bases. V gave up 4 bases and J gave up 7 bases; unmatched junction bases: 7. The CDR3 has 14 amino acids. Germline V CDR1 and CDR2: MNHEY, SVGAGI. The CDR3 nucleotides read TGTGCCAGCAGTTCCCTGACAGGGGGACTTGGCTACACCTTC. It translates to CASSSLTGGLGYTF.